The clone carrying this TCR beta chain occurred many times. V lost 4 bases to trimming and J lost 8 bases, with 15 bases between them. CDR3 length: 13 residues. CDR1 SGHRS and CDR2 YFSETQ come from the germline V gene. Template material for amplifying TCR beta CDR3 regions consisted of RNA transcripts. HTBI primers were employed in a first-round RT-PCR of the TCR CDR3. TCRdb recomputed calls from the multiplex PCR reads with MiXCR, one row per CDR3 protein. The sample records some 500,000 distinct CDR3 sequences, around 16% being singletons. This record comes from a study of T cells in Graves' hyperthyroidism and ophthalmopathy.

The sequenced material came from blood. The clonotype comes from a woman between 25 and 40 years old with Graves' ophthalmopathy. This chain connects TRBV5-1 to TRBJ1-2; tentative D call: TRBD1 (6 bases). CDR3 coding DNA: TGCGCCAGCAGCCCATTACAGGGTGGAGGCTACACCTTC. Translating it yields CASSPLQGGGYTF.